The sequence of this T cell receptor (beta chain) was determined in a study of vaccination effects on CD4 cells after COVID-19 (dated by TCRdb to between 2021 and 2022). The study in broad terms: Samples were taken from three convalescent patients early (day +14) and late (day +241, +227, +161 respectively) after vaccination. Post-vaccine samples across the study were collected a median of 72 days after the second dose, with a range of 14 to 241. SARS-CoV-2 spike-specific CD4+ TCR repertoires from before and after mRNA vaccination were compared in COVID-19 convalescent patients and in infection-naive vaccine recipients. Altogether, some 10 COVID-19 convalescent patients and a handful of SARS-CoV-2-naive healthy vaccine recipients made up the full study. The Oncomine TCR Beta short-read assay on an Illumina iSeq 100 was used to sequence cultures from other donors in the study.

Receptor libraries were prepared by the immunoSEQ multiplex PCR assay. TCR beta CDR3 sequencing was performed on DNA from the cultured, isolated CD4+ T cells. In the paper's pipeline: Non-productive TCR sequences were removed and reads were trimmed to the CDR3 region, keeping CDR3s of at least 7 amino acids. Antigen-specific clonotypes were identified with the MANAFEST web app by comparing expansion in peptide wells against reference cultures. Positive clones required FDR<0.05 expansion versus reference and all other wells, odds ratio above 5, and frequency above 0.1% in two replicate wells. A clonotype was called cross-reactive if it was significantly expanded both in SARS-CoV-2 spike wells and in at least one common cold coronavirus spike condition. Levenshtein distance calculated with the stringdist R package was used to assess CDR3 similarity, and unrooted trees were constructed with ape in R 3.6.1. Imported from immuneACCESS, the table was reduced by TCRdb to in-frame sequences with V and J called. These copies leave out some clones; in studies compared against another copy, an unresolved V gene accounts for under half, and the cause of the remainder is not known. Clone size and V and J calls were adopted from that table, with D and trimming inferred from the DNA. Present in this sample are 14,000 or so clones, nearly 80% of which were seen just once. Jointly, the top ten make up around 28% of the sample.

About this clone itself: Its antigen is not yet known. Base qualities are not provided; no much larger clone lies one nucleotide away.

The ViraFEST assay stimulated PBMC with viral peptide pools and then used TCR sequencing to identify antigen-specific CD4+ T cell clonotypes by expansion. After about 10 days of culture, CD4+ T cells were isolated with the EasySep CD4+ T cell isolation kit. Convalescent patients had PCR-confirmed SARS-CoV-2 infection between March and December 2020, before Alpha, Beta and Delta variants emerged in the United States. Each participant received two doses of an mRNA SARS-CoV-2 vaccine, either BNT162b2 or mRNA-1273. Each well held around 1.9 million PBMC cultured in IMDM containing about 5.5% human AB serum, about 10 IU/ml IL-2 and gentamicin, along with roughly 10 ug/ml peptides. On days 3 and 7, half of the culture medium was replaced with fresh IL-2-containing medium. Unless otherwise noted, each peptide stimulation condition was cultured in triplicate wells. Using Ficoll-Paque Plus gradient centrifugation, PBMC were separated from whole blood and then either used fresh or cryopreserved at -140C. The overlapping peptide pools covered the spike proteins of SARS-CoV-2 and of the common cold coronaviruses HCoV-NL63, HCoV-OC43 and HCoV-229E. Genomic DNA was extracted from cultured CD4+ T cells with the QIAamp micro DNA kit.

The germline ends are 12 bases apart after V is trimmed by 0 bases and J by 0 bases. Its CDR3 holds 16 amino acids, cysteine through phenylalanine. This entry keeps only the CDR3 DNA: 48 bases, framed from base 1. According to the germline V gene, CDR1 reads SGHRS and CDR2 reads YFSETQ. General conclusions and limits of the study: Clones induced by infection and clones induced by vaccination both contracted markedly at late timepoints after vaccination, which fits with T cell responses waning over time. Only a small number of convalescent patients were included, and no early post-infection timepoints were available, which limited the study. In convalescent patients, the post-vaccine spike-reactive repertoire was composed mainly of new vaccine-induced clones that were largely distinct from infection-induced clones.

This material consisted of CD4+ T cells from PBMCs cultured with HCoV-NL63 spike peptides, taken after COVID-19 vaccination. The sample's cell subset or site label, in plain terms: HCoV-NL63 spike overlapping peptide pool stimulation. The sequence derives from a human donor who had a prior SARS-CoV-2 infection. The chain is assembled from TRBV5-1 and TRBJ1-1; possibly the D gene is TRBD1, per 5 matching bases. CDR3 reads: CASSLAPGTMNTEAFF. The bases are TGCGCCAGCAGCTTGGCCCCCGGGACGATGAACACTGAAGCTTTCTTT.